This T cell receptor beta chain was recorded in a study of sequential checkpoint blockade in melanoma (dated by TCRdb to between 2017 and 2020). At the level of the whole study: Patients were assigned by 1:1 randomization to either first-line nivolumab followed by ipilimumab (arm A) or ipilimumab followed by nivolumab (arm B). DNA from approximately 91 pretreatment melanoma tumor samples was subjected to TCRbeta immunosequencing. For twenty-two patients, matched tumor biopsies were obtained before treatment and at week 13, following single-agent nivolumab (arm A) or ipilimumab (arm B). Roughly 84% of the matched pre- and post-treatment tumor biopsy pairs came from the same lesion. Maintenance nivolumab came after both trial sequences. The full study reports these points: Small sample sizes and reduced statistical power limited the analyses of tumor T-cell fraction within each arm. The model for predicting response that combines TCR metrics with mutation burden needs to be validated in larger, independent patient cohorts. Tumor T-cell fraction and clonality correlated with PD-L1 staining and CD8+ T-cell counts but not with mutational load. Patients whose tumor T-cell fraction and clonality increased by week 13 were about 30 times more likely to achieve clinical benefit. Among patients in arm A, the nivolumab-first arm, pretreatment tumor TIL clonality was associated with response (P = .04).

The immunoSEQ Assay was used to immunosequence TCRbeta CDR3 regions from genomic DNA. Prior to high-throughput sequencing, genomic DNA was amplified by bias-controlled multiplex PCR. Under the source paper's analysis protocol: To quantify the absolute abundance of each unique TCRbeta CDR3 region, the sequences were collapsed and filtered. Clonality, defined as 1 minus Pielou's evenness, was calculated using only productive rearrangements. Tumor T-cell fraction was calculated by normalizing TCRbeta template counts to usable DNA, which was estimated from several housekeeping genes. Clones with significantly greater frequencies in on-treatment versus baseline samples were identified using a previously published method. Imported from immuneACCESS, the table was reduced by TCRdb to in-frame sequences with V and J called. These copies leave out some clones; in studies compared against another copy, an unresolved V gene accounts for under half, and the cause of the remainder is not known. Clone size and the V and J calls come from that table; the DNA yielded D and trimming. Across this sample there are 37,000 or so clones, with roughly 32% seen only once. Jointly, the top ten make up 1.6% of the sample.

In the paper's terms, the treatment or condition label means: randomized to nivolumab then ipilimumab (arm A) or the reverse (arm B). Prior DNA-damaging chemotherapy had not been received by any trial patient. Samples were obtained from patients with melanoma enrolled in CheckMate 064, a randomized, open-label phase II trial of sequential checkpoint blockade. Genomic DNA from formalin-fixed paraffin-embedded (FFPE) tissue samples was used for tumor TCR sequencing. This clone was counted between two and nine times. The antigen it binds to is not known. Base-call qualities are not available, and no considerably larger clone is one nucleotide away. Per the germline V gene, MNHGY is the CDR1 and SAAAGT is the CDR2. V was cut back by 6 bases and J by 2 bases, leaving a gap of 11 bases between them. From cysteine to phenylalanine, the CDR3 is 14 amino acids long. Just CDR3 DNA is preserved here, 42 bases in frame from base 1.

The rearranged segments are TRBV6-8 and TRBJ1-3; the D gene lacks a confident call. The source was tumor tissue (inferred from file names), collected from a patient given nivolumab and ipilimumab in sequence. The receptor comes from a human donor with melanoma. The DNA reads TGTGCCAGCAGCCGATCCGGAGCTGGAAACACCATATATTTT. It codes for CASSRSGAGNTIYF.